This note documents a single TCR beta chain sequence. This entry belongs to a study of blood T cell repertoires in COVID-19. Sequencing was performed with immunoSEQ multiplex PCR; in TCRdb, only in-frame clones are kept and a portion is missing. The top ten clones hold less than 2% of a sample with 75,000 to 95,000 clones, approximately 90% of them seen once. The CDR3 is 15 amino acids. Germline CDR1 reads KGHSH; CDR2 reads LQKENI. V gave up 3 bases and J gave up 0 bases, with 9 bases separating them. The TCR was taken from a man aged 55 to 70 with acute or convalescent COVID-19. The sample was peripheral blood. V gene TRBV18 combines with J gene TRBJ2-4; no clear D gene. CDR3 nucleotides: TGTGCCAGCTCACCGCAGGCAGCAGCCAAAAACATTCAGTACTTC. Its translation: CASSPQAAAKNIQYF.